This T cell receptor beta chain was identified during a study of blood T cell repertoires in COVID-19. Study-wide context: Some COVID-19 samples were acute and others convalescent; all came from the United States, Italy and Spain. T cells, B-cell-depleted T cells, or PBMCs supplied cDNA or gDNA.

Per the study methods: From reference gene primer amplification, estimates of nucleated cell counts were derived. The method was immunoSEQ multiplex PCR; TCRdb's version includes in-frame clones alone and lacks a portion of them. The V and J calls and clone size are taken from that table; D and trimming were inferred from the DNA. Of about 100,000 clones in the sample, almost 90% were seen once. This clone has a single count. Germline V gene lookup returns CDR1 MDHEN and CDR2 SYDVKM. Between the trimmed V and J ends, which lost 3 bases and 0 bases, there was a span of 17 bases. The CDR3 is made up of 17 amino acids.

The sequence was collected from a human donor in a cohort sampled during active COVID-19. Sequenced input: peripheral blood. The V and J genes are TRBV28 and TRBJ1-1; D is unclear. This CDR3 is CASSFPGPPGVNTEAFF. The CDR3 nucleotides read TGTGCCAGCAGTTTTCCGGGTCCCCCCGGAGTGAACACTGAAGCTTTCTTT.